This T cell receptor (beta chain) emerged from a study of blood T cell repertoires in COVID-19. Overall study context: The study drew acute and convalescent COVID-19 samples from the United States, Italy and Spain. Sources were T cells, B-cell-depleted T cells, or PBMCs; the material itself was cDNA or gDNA.

Recruited during active infection, patients (from Seattle) were subsequently followed longitudinally. Using immunoSEQ multiplex PCR, the repertoire was profiled, and TCRdb retains in-frame clones only, with some absent. This sample has under 150,000 clones, with around 85% found just once. The sequenced sample was peripheral blood. The sequence derives from a woman aged 60-70 years with COVID-19, enrolled during active disease.

The CDR3 spells CASSYNRGYYGYTF. As DNA, the CDR3 is TGTGCCAGCAGTTACAACAGGGGATATTATGGCTACACCTTC. The gene calls are TRBV6-5 and TRBJ1-2, with TRBD1 matching over 7 bases. V gave up 2 bases and J gave up 5 bases; unmatched junction bases: 5. The length of the CDR3 is 14 residues. Per the germline V gene, CDR1 is MNHEY and CDR2 is SVGAGI.